This T cell receptor beta chain was sequenced in a study of T cells in Graves' hyperthyroidism and ophthalmopathy. Overall study context: Blood from the periphery was taken at initial diagnosis, before any treatment. Study-wide points: Expanded thyroid clonotypes (above 0.001) were mostly also found in blood. Progression to ophthalmopathy was predicted a median of 6.5 months early.

Amplified TCR beta CDR3 regions derived from RNA transcripts. The TCR CDR3 first-round RT-PCR relied on the HTBI primer set. TCRdb re-derived calls from the multiplex PCR reads in MiXCR, one entry per CDR3 protein. The profile shows 30,000 to 35,000 distinct CDR3 sequences, around half of them singletons. A note on this clonotype: No antigen is known for it.

Trimming at V came to 3 bases and at J to 6 bases, leaving 5 bases not matched to a gene. This CDR3 contains 14 residues. The V gene's germline CDR1 is SGDLS and CDR2 YYNGEE. Extraction of PBMCs used more than 8.5 ml of fresh peripheral blood. This rearrangement joins TRBV9 to TRBJ2-5, with 10 bases fitting TRBD1. Sequencing was carried out using blood. The receptor comes from a woman in her 40s with Graves' ophthalmopathy. The CDR3 nucleotides are TGTGCCAGCAGCGGGGGACAGGGGAGCAAGACCCAGTACTTC. It codes for CASSGGQGSKTQYF.